These T cell receptor beta chains were read from a single sample in a study of T cell responses to AZD1222 COVID-19 vaccine. TCRdb's table, derived via immunoSEQ multiplex PCR, lists solely in-frame clones and lacks some. The data contain around 110,000 clones, approximately 85% of them singletons. Sequences were derived from peripheral blood, sampled on day 0 of MenACWY control vaccination. The receptor set was obtained from an adult in good health. Each CDR3 is given with its conserved first and last residue. The D gene is left open where the match is weak. The size of a clone is reported for some rows only, either as once, few or many, or as a class for expanded clones.

>TRBJ2-2|TRBD2|.|TRBV7-2
TGTGCCAGCAGCTCCCGGCTAGCGGTTATCACCGGGGAGCTGTTTTTT
CASSSRLAVITGELFF
>TRBJ1-3|.|few|TRBV6-5
TGTGCCAGCAGTTACGACAGGACAGCCACCACCATATATTTT
CASSYDRTATTIYF
>TRBJ2-1|TRBD2|.|TRBV9
TGTGCCAGCAGCCCGGGACTAGCGGGGGGTCTCAATGAGCAGTTCTTC
CASSPGLAGGLNEQFF
>TRBJ1-6|.|.|TRBV9
TGTGCCAGCAGCGTAGGACGTTGGGGACCTAATTCACCCCTCCACTTT
CASSVGRWGPNSPLHF
>TRBJ1-1|.|.|TRBV4-1
TGCGCCAGCAGCCCCAAGGGTCTGGGGAACACTGAAGCTTTCTTT
CASSPKGLGNTEAFF
>TRBJ2-1|TRBD1|.|TRBV3-1/TRBV3-2
TGTGCCAGCAGCCAAGCCGGACAGGGGAACTACAATGAGCAGTTCTTC
CASSQAGQGNYNEQFF
>TRBJ1-1|.|.|TRBV7-2
TGTGCCAGCAGCGCAGGGTACACTGAAGCTTTCTTT
CASSAGYTEAFF
>TRBJ1-2|.|.|TRBV18
TGTGCCAGCTCACCCGGGTTGGGCTATGGCTACACCTTC
CASSPGLGYGYTF
>TRBJ2-5|.|.|TRBV12-3/TRBV12-4
TGTGCCAGCAGTTACCAAGAGACCCAGTACTTC
CASSYQETQYF
>TRBJ1-3|.|.|TRBV18
TGTGCCAGCTCAGAAGTGTCTGGAAACACCATATATTTT
CASSEVSGNTIYF
>TRBJ2-2|.|.|TRBV7-3
TGTGCCAGCAGGGGGGAGAACACCGGGGAGCTGTTTTTT
CASRGENTGELFF
>TRBJ1-1|.|few|TRBV11-2
TGTGCCAGCAGACGTAACCCCGGCCAGCTGAACACTGAAGCTTTCTTT
CASRRNPGQLNTEAFF
>TRBJ1-2|.|.|TRBV7-2
TGTGCCAGCAGCTTAGAAAGCAGGTTCGGCTACACCTTC
CASSLESRFGYTF
>TRBJ1-5|TRBD1|.|TRBV2
TGTGCCAGCAGGGGGACAGTCAATCAGCCCCAGCATTTT
CASRGTVNQPQHF
>TRBJ2-3|.|.|TRBV7-2
TGTGCCAGCAGCTTAGAGTGGCAGGGAACAGATACGCAGTATTTT
CASSLEWQGTDTQYF
>TRBJ1-5|.|.|TRBV28
TGTGCCAGCAGCCCAGGACAGATTAAAAATCAGCCCCAGCATTTT
CASSPGQIKNQPQHF
>TRBJ2-1|.|.|TRBV11-3
TGTGCCAGCAGCTTAGATGGTCCCAGAACCCTCAATGAGCAGTTCTTC
CASSLDGPRTLNEQFF
>TRBJ1-4|TRBD1|.|TRBV30
TGTGCCTGGAGTGCGACAGGGGGGTTCGAAAAACTGTTTTTT
CAWSATGGFEKLFF
>TRBJ1-1|.|.|TRBV19
TGTGCCAGTAGTCCGACAGTCCTGAACACTGAAGCTTTCTTT
CASSPTVLNTEAFF
>TRBJ1-5|.|.|TRBV6-1
TGTGCCAGCAGTGAGAGGAGGGGACATGGCAATCAGCCCCAGCATTTT
CASSERRGHGNQPQHF
>TRBJ1-2|.|once|TRBV10-2
TGCGCCAGCAGTGATGGGCGGAACTATGGCTACACCTTC
CASSDGRNYGYTF
>TRBJ1-6|TRBD1|.|TRBV5-4
TGTGCCAGCAGCGTCGGAAGAGGACAGGGTAGATCACCCCTCCACTTT
CASSVGRGQGRSPLHF
>TRBJ2-7|.|.|TRBV11-2
TGTGCCAGCAGCTCCCAACAACCGGGCTCCTACGAGCAGTACTTC
CASSSQQPGSYEQYF
>TRBJ2-1|.|.|TRBV29-1
TGCAGCGTTGAACGAGTGACCTTACACAATGAGCAGTTCTTC
CSVERVTLHNEQFF
>TRBJ1-1|.|.|TRBV12-3/TRBV12-4
TGTGCCAGCAGTAAAGGGCCCGACACTGAAGCTTTCTTT
CASSKGPDTEAFF
>TRBJ1-3|.|.|TRBV6-6
TGTGCCAGCAGTTACTCGATAGGCTCTGGAAACACCATATATTTT
CASSYSIGSGNTIYF
>TRBJ2-5|TRBD2|.|TRBV3-1/TRBV3-2
TGTGCCAGCTGCTTTGAGGGCGGGGGTACGGGGAAGACCCAGTACTTC
CASCFEGGGTGKTQYF
>TRBJ2-3|.|.|TRBV7-9
TGTGCCAGCAGCTTAGGGTACGGGGAGCTTTTAGATACGCAGTATTTT
CASSLGYGELLDTQYF
>TRBJ2-5|TRBD2|.|TRBV6-2/TRBV6-3
TGTGCCAGCAGTTACAGACTAGCGGGTGGAGTGGAGGAGACCCAGTACTTC
CASSYRLAGGVEETQYF
>TRBJ1-1|.|.|TRBV7-2
TGTGCCAGCAGCCCCCCGGGTGTGGACACTGAAGCTTTCTTT
CASSPPGVDTEAFF
>TRBJ1-1|TRBD1|.|TRBV5-1
TGCGCCAGCAGCGGGAAGACAGGGGGAAGAGTGAAGAACACTGAAGCTTTCTTT
CASSGKTGGRVKNTEAFF
>TRBJ1-5|.|.|TRBV7-2
TGTGCCAGCAGCTTAGACAGGGATAGCAATCAGCCCCAGCATTTT
CASSLDRDSNQPQHF
>TRBJ2-5|.|.|TRBV7-9
TGTGCCAGCAGCTCCGCCGGGGGAGAGACCCAGTACTTC
CASSSAGGETQYF
>TRBJ2-2|.|few|TRBV9
TGTGCCAGCAGGAAGGACACCGGGGAGCTGTTTTTT
CASRKDTGELFF
>TRBJ1-2|.|.|TRBV28
TGTGCCAGCAGTAGGGGTTTGGGTGGCTACACCTTC
CASSRGLGGYTF
>TRBJ2-3|TRBD2|.|TRBV19
TGTGCCAGTAGTAGTCCGGGACTAGCCCCCGCAGATACGCAGTATTTT
CASSSPGLAPADTQYF
>TRBJ2-2|.|.|TRBV7-9
TGTGCCAGCAGCTTAGACACTTGGGGGGAGCTGTTTTTT
CASSLDTWGELFF
>TRBJ2-3|.|.|TRBV11-2
TGTGCCAGCAGCCAATTAGGGCGTGGGAGCACAGATACGCAGTATTTT
CASSQLGRGSTDTQYF
>TRBJ2-7|TRBD1|once|TRBV4-3
TGCGCCAGCAGCCAAGAACGGGAGGTGGGACAGGGGGTCTACGAGCAGTACTTC
CASSQEREVGQGVYEQYF
>TRBJ1-5|TRBD1|few|TRBV19
TGTGCCAGTAGTATCTGGCAGGGGGATCAGCCCCAGCATTTT
CASSIWQGDQPQHF
>TRBJ2-5|.|few|TRBV24-1
TGTGCCACCAGTGATACGAACAGCCAAGAAACCCAGTACTTC
CATSDTNSQETQYF
>TRBJ1-2|.|few|TRBV27
TGTGCCAGCAGTTTAACCCCCCCGGTGCCTCGAGGTGGCTACACCTTC
CASSLTPPVPRGGYTF
>TRBJ2-7|TRBD1|.|TRBV25-1
TGTGCCAGCAGTCCGACACCGGGACAGGGGACCTACGAGCAGTACTTC
CASSPTPGQGTYEQYF
>TRBJ2-1|TRBD2|.|TRBV6-6
TGTGCCAGCAGCCGAAAACTAGCGGGGGGGCGGGAGCAGTTCTTC
CASSRKLAGGREQFF
>TRBJ2-1|.|.|TRBV9
TGTGCCAGCAGCGTCGAGGGAACTCGCTCCTACAATGAGCAGTTCTTC
CASSVEGTRSYNEQFF
>TRBJ2-7|.|.|TRBV3-1/TRBV3-2
TGTGCCAGCAGCCAAGGACGCTACGAGCAGTACTTC
CASSQGRYEQYF
>TRBJ2-3|.|.|TRBV9
TGTGCCAGCAGCGTAGACCCTGGGGCTTGGATCACAGATACGCAGTATTTT
CASSVDPGAWITDTQYF